This T cell receptor beta chain was documented in a study of blood T cell repertoires in COVID-19. CDR3 length: 19 residues. The V gene's germline CDR1 is MDHEN and CDR2 SYDVKM. The V segment lost 5 bases and the J segment 6 bases; nucleotides outside the gene matches: 24. Libraries were prepared by immunoSEQ multiplex PCR; TCRdb keeps only in-frame clonotypes and omits some of them. The sample carries around 250,000 clones, around four fifths recorded once. Sequencing was carried out using PBMCs or T cells enriched from blood (not recorded which). This TCR was recovered from a man aged 40-55 years who had recovered from COVID-19. V usage is TRBV28 and J usage is TRBJ2-7, with 8 bases identical to TRBD2. This CDR3 is CASSTYMETDKSGGGEQYF. CDR3 DNA sequence: TGTGCCAGCAGTACATATATGGAGACAGATAAAAGCGGGGGAGGCGAGCAGTACTTC. Together with reference TRBV28 and TRBJ2-7, the CDR3 gives the full variable domain: DVKVTQSSRYLVKRTGEKVFLECVQDMDHENMFWYRQDPGLGLRLIYFSYDVKMKEKGDIPEGYSVSREKKERFSLILESASTNQTSMYLCASSTYMETDKSGGGEQYFGPGTRLTVT.